This paragraph covers one T cell receptor beta chain sequence. The source of the sample is a study of blood T cell repertoires in COVID-19. Study in general: COVID-19 samples, acute and convalescent, were from the United States, Italy and Spain. The cDNA or gDNA used as material had been derived from T cells, B-cell-depleted T cells, or PBMCs.

The germline CDR1 and CDR2 sequences are SGHTA and FQGNSA. CDR3 length: 14 residues. Trimming took 5 bases from V and 4 from J, leaving 11 bases between them. TCRdb's copy holds only in-frame clones and misses some; the assay was immunoSEQ multiplex PCR. The sample contains 150,000 to 200,000 clones, 60% to 80% of which appear only once. The rearrangement joins TRBV7-2 to TRBJ1-4, with D uncertain. The specimen sequenced was peripheral blood. The receptor's source is a woman aged 70-85 years with acute or convalescent COVID-19. This CDR3 is CASSVQADNEKLFF. DNA for the CDR3: TGTGCCAGCAGCGTCCAAGCGGATAATGAAAAACTGTTTTTT.